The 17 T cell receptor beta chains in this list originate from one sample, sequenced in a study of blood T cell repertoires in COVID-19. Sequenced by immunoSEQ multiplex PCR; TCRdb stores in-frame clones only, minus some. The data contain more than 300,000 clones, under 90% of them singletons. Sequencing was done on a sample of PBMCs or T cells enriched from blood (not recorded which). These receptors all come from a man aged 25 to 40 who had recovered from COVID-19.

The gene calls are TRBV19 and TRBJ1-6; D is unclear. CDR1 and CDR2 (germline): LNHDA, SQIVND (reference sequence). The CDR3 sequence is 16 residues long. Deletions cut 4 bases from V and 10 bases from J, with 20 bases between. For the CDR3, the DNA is TGTGCCAGTAGTACCGCCGGGCCCGGGATATTCTCACCCCTCCACTTT. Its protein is CASSTAGPGIFSPLHF.

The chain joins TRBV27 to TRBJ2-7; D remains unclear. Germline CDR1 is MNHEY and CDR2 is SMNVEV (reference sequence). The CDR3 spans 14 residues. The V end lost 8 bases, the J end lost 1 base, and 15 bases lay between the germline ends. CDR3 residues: CASRTNNPSYEQYF. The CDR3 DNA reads TGTGCCAGCCGAACAAACAACCCTTCCTACGAGCAGTACTTC.

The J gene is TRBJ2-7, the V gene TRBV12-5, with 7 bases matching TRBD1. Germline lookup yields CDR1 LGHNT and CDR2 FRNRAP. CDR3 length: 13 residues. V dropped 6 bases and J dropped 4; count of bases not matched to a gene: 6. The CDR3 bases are TGTGCTAGTGGCTCGAAGGGACAGTACGAGCAGTACTTC. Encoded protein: CASGSKGQYEQYF.

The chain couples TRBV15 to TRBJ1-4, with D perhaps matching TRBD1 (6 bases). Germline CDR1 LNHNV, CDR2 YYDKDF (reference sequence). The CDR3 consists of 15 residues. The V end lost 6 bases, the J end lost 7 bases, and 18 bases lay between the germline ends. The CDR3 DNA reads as TGTGCCACCAGTGATGCCAGGGGTGGGGGTGAAAAACTGTTTTTT. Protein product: CATSDARGGGEKLFF.

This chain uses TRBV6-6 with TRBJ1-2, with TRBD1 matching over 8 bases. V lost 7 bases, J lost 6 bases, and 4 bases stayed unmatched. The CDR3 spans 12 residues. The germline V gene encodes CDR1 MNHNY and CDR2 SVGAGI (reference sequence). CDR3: CASIATGDGYTF. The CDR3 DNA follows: TGTGCCAGCATCGCGACAGGGGATGGCTACACCTTC.

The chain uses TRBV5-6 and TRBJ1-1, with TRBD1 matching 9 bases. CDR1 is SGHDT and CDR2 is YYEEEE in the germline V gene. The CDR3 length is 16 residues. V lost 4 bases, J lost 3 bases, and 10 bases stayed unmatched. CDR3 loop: CASSRSPTGGYTEAFF. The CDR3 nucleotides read TGTGCCAGCAGCCGGTCCCCCACAGGGGGCTACACTGAAGCTTTCTTT.

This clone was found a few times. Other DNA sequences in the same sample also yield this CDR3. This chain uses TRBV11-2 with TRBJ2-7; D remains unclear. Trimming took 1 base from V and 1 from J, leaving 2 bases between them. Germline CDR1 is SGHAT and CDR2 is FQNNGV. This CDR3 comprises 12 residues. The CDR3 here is CASSLASYEQYF. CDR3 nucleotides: TGTGCCAGCAGCTTAGCTTCCTACGAGCAGTACTTC.

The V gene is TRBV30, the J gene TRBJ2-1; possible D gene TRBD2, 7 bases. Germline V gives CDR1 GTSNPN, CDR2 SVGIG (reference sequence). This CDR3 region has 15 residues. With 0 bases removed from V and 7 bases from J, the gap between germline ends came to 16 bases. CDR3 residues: CAWSVPRGGVNEQFF. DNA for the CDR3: TGTGCCTGGAGTGTCCCTAGGGGGGGCGTTAATGAGCAGTTCTTC. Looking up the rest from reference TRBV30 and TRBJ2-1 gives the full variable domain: SQTIHQWPATLVQPVGSPLSLECTVEGTSNPNLYWYRQAAGRGLQLLFYSVGIGQISSEVPQNLSASRPQDRQFILSSKKLLLSDSGFYLCAWSVPRGGVNEQFFGPGTRLTVL.

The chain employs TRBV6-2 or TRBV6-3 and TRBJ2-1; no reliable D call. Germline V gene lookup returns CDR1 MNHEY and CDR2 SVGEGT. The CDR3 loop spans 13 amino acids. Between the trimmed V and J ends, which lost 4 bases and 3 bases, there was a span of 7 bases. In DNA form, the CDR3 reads TGTGCCAGCAGTTTACTGGTCTACAATGAGCAGTTCTTC. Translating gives CASSLLVYNEQFF.

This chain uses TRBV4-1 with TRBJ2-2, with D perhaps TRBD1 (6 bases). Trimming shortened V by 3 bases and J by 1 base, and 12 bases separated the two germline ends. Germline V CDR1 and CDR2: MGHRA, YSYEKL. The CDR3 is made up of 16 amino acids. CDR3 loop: CASSQFPGQNTGELFF. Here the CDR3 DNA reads TGCGCCAGCAGCCAGTTTCCGGGACAGAACACCGGGGAGCTGTTTTTT.

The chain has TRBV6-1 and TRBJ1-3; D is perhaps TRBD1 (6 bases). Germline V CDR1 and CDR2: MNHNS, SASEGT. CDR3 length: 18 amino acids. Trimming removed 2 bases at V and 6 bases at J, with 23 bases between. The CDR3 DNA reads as TGTGCCAGCAGTGAAAGATCGTTACAGGGACCAGGCTCAAACACCATATATTTT. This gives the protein CASSERSLQGPGSNTIYF.

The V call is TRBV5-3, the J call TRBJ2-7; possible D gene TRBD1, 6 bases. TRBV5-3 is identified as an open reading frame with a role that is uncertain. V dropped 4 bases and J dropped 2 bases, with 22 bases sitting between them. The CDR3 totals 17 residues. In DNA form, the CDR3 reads TGTGCCAGAAGCATGAAACTGACAGGAGAGAACACCTACGAGCAGTACTTC. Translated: CARSMKLTGENTYEQYF.

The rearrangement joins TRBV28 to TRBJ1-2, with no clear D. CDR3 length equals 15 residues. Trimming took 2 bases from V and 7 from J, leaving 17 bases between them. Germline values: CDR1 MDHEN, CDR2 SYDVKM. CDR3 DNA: TGTGCCAGCAGTTTAACTCTGAGAGGGCCCTCTGGCTACACCTTC. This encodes CASSLTLRGPSGYTF.

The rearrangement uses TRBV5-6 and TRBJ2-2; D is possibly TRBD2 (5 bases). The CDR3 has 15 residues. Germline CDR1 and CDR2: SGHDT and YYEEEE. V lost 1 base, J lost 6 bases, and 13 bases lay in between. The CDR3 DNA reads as TGTGCCAGCAGCTTGTTAGGGAGTTCGTCCGGGGAGCTGTTTTTT. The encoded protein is CASSLLGSSSGELFF.

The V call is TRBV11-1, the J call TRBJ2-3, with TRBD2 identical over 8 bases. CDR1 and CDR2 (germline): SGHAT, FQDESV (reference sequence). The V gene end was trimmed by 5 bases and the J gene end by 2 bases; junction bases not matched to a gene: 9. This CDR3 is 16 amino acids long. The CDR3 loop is CASSPRGGGITDTQYF. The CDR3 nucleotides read TGTGCCAGCAGCCCCCGGGGCGGGGGGATCACAGATACGCAGTATTTT.

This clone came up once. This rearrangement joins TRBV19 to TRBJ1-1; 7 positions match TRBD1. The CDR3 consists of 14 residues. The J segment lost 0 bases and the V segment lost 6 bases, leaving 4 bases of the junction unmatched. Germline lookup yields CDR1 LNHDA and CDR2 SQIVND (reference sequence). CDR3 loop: CASSRGQLNTEAFF. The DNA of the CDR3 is TGTGCCAGTAGCCGGGGACAGTTGAACACTGAAGCTTTCTTT.

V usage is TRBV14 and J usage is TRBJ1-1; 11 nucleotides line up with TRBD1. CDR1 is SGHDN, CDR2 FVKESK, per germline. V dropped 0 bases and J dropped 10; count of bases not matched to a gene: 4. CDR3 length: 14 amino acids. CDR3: CASSQDQGQGGAFF. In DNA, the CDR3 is TGTGCCAGCAGCCAAGATCAGGGACAGGGGGGAGCTTTCTTT.